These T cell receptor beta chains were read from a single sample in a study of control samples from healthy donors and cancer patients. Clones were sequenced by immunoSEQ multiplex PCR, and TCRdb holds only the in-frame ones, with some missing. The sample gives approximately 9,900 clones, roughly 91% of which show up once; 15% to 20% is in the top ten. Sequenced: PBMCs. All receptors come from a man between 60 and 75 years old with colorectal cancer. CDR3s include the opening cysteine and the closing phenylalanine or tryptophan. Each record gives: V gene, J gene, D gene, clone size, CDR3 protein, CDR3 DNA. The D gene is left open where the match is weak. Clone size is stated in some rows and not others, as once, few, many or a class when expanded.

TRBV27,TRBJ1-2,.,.,CASSFSGGAYGYTF,TGTGCCAGCAGTTTTTCTGGGGGCGCCTATGGCTACACCTTC
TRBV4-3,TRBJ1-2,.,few,CASSRYREGFDGYTF,TGCGCCAGCAGCCGGTACAGGGAGGGTTTCGACGGCTACACCTTC
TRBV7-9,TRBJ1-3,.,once,CASSLVLNSGNTIYF,TGTGCCAGCAGCTTAGTACTGAACTCTGGAAACACCATATATTTT
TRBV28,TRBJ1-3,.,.,CASSLAGLISGNTIYF,TGTGCCAGCAGTTTGGCAGGGCTTATCTCTGGAAACACCATATATTTT
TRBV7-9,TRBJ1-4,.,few,CASSSPGITNEKLFF,TGTGCCAGCAGCTCCCCCGGGATCACTAATGAAAAACTGTTTTTT
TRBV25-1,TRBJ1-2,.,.,CASSDGPNYGYTF,TGTGCCAGCAGTGACGGCCCGAACTATGGCTACACCTTC
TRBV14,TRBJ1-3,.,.,CASSQYGRLSGNTIYF,TGTGCCAGCAGCCAATATGGACGACTCTCTGGAAACACCATATATTTT
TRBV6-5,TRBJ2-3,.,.,CASTRTTDTQYF,TGTGCCAGCACTAGAACCACAGATACGCAGTATTTT
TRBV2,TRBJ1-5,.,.,CASSAAWDNQPQHF,TGTGCCAGCAGCGCTGCGTGGGACAATCAGCCCCAGCATTTT
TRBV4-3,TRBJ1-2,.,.,CASSQVRQAFSGYTF,TGCGCCAGCAGCCAAGTTCGACAGGCGTTTTCTGGCTACACCTTC
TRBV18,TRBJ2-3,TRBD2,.,CASSLVAGGTTDTQYF,TGTGCCAGCTCCTTAGTAGCGGGGGGAACCACAGATACGCAGTATTTT
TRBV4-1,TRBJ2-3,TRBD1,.,CASSLLGQGADTQYF,TGCGCCAGCAGCCTCCTGGGACAGGGGGCAGATACGCAGTATTTT
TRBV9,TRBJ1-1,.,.,CASSVGPSNTEAFF,TGTGCCAGCAGCGTAGGTCCGTCGAACACTGAAGCTTTCTTT
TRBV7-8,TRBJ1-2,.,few,CASSTIQASYGYTF,TGTGCCAGCAGCACTATACAGGCTTCCTATGGCTACACCTTC
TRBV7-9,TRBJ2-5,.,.,CASQPGWEFQETQYF,TGTGCCAGCCAACCCGGATGGGAATTCCAAGAGACCCAGTACTTC
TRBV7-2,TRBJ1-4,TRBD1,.,CASSSDRTNEKLFF,TGTGCCAGCAGCTCGGACAGGACTAATGAAAAACTGTTTTTT
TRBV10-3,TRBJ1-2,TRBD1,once,CAISLQGAGNYGYTF,TGTGCCATCAGCTTACAGGGGGCCGGCAACTATGGCTACACCTTC
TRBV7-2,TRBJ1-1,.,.,CASSLVYGTEAFF,TGTGCCAGCAGCTTAGTTTATGGCACTGAAGCTTTCTTT
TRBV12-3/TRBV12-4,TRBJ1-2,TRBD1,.,CASSSGTGLGYTF,TGTGCCAGCAGTTCCGGGACAGGGTTAGGCTACACCTTC
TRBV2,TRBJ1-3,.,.,CASNPTSVSGNTIYF,TGTGCCAGCAACCCGACTTCAGTATCTGGAAACACCATATATTTT
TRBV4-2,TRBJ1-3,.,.,CASSLSSSGNTIYF,TGTGCCAGCAGCCTCAGTAGCTCTGGAAACACCATATATTTT
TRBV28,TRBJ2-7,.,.,CASSSPWGLGYEQYF,TGTGCCAGCAGTTCCCCTTGGGGCCTGGGGTACGAGCAGTACTTC
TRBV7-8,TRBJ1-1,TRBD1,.,CASLRGPNTEAFF,TGTGCCAGCTTAAGGGGGCCGAACACTGAAGCTTTCTTT
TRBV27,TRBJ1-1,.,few,CASSSYRVSLNTEAFF,TGTGCCAGCAGTTCGTATCGAGTAAGCTTGAACACTGAAGCTTTCTTT
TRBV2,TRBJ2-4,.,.,CASLALAKNIQYF,TGTGCCAGCTTAGCCTTAGCCAAAAACATTCAGTACTTC
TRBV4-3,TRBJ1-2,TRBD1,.,CASSQGTSLTGGYGYTF,TGCGCCAGCAGCCAAGGGACGAGTCTAACAGGGGGGTATGGCTACACCTTC
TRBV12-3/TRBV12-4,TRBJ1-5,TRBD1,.,CASNQGAGQPQHF,TGTGCCAGCAACCAGGGGGCTGGTCAGCCCCAGCATTTT
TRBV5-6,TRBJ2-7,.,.,CASSLGARSYEQYF,TGTGCCAGCAGCTTAGGCGCACGGAGCTACGAGCAGTACTTC
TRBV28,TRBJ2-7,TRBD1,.,CASSSYTRQGSAYEQYF,TGTGCCAGCAGTTCTTATACCCGACAGGGGTCGGCCTACGAGCAGTACTTC
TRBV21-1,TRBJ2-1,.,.,CASPGGAYYNEQFF,TGTGCCAGCCCAGGGGGGGCTTACTACAATGAGCAGTTCTTC
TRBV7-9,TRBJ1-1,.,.,CASSPKTRVGTEAFF,TGTGCCAGCAGCCCGAAGACTAGGGTGGGCACTGAAGCTTTCTTT
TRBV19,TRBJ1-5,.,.,CAMRGGAQHF,TGTGCGATGCGGGGCGGGGCCCAGCATTTT
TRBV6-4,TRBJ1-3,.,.,CASSDPRLRSAGNTIYF,TGTGCCAGCAGTGACCCACGACTCAGGTCGGCTGGAAACACCATATATTTT
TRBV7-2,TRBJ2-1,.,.,CASSLGRVREQFF,TGTGCCAGCAGCTTAGGTAGGGTCCGGGAGCAGTTCTTC
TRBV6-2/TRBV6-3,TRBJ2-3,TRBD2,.,CASSPGLVRADTQYF,TGTGCCAGCAGTCCGGGACTAGTGAGGGCAGATACGCAGTATTTT
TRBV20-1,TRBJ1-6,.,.,CSASLEGSYNSPLHF,TGCAGTGCTAGTCTAGAGGGCTCCTATAATTCACCCCTCCACTTT
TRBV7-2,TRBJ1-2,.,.,CASSFPGAPGGYTF,TGTGCCAGCAGCTTCCCGGGGGCGCCGGGAGGCTACACCTTC
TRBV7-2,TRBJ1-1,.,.,CASSLGTVEAFF,TGTGCCAGCAGCTTAGGCACGGTCGAAGCTTTCTTT
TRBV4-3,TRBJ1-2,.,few,CASSQDPTGGYGYTF,TGCGCCAGCAGCCAAGATCCGACAGGAGGCTATGGCTACACCTTC
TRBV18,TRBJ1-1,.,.,CASSPEFGGFTEAFF,TGTGCCAGCTCACCGGAGTTTGGGGGGTTCACTGAAGCTTTCTTT
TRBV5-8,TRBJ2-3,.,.,CASSPGGFRDTQYF,TGTGCCAGCAGCCCCGGGGGCTTCAGGGATACGCAGTATTTT
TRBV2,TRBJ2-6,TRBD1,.,CASSWGQGVSGANVLTF,TGTGCCAGCAGTTGGGGACAGGGAGTAAGTGGGGCCAACGTCCTGACTTTC
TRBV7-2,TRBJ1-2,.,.,CASSLRGDGYTF,TGTGCCAGCAGCTTACGGGGGGATGGCTACACCTTC
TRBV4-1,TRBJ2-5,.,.,CASSRQFRGGRYQETQYF,TGCGCCAGCAGCCGGCAATTCCGCGGGGGCAGGTACCAAGAGACCCAGTACTTC
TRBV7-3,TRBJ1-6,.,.,CASSPAYNSPLHF,TGTGCCAGCAGCCCGGCCTATAATTCACCCCTCCACTTT
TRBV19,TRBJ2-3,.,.,CASSVTGTSTDTQYF,TGTGCCAGTAGCGTGACAGGGACTAGCACAGATACGCAGTATTTT